This paragraph covers one T cell receptor beta chain sequence. Its antigen is undetermined. PCR used 60 Vbeta primers and 13 Jbeta primers. Sequencing used immunoSEQ multiplex PCR; TCRdb keeps in-frame clones, though not all of them. This sample carries more than 85,000 clones, 9.4% of them seen once, and the ten largest clones take approximately 5.1%. The source of the sample is a study of cytomegalovirus exposure and HLA in healthy donors. Broader study findings: In vitro assays verified that a few CMV-associated chains recognized CMV antigens specifically. Many donors shared some public TCRs, even though most TCR sequences were rare. At a 0.05 false discovery rate, a later analysis found over 15,000 TCR beta sequences to be associated with HLA alleles.

V trimming: 4 bases; J trimming: 3 bases; junction bases outside the gene matches: 10. Germline V gene data show CDR1 as SGHRS and CDR2 as YFSETQ. The CDR3 extends over 15 amino acids. The sequenced material came from PBMCs. The TCR was taken from a man in his fifties or sixties in good health and CMV-seropositive. The chain links TRBV5-1 to TRBJ2-7; 7 bases are shared with TRBD1. CDR3 sequence reads: CASSAWDRGSYEQYF. The CDR3 coding sequence is TGCGCCAGCAGCGCCTGGGACAGAGGTAGCTACGAGCAGTACTTC. The full variable domain, rest sourced from reference TRBV5-1 and TRBJ2-7, is KAGVTQTPRYLIKTRGQQVTLSCSPISGHRSVSWYQQTPGQGLQFLFEYFSETQRNKGNFPGRFSGRQFSNSRSEMNVSTLELGDSALYLCASSAWDRGSYEQYFGPGTRLTVT.